One and the same sample provided the 23 T cell receptor beta chains below, sequenced in a study of T cell responses to AZD1222 COVID-19 vaccine. The table came from immunoSEQ multiplex PCR; TCRdb's copy has only in-frame clones and leaves some out. The sample consists of about 93,000 clones, 80% to 90% of them appearing once. The sample consisted of peripheral blood, taken on day 0 of AZD1222 vaccination. These receptors were collected from an adult in good health.

This clone was seen only a few times. This chain uses TRBV6-4 with TRBJ2-5, with a possible D match to TRBD2 (6 bases). The V gene's germline CDR1 is MRHNA and CDR2 SNTAGT. The CDR3 totals 15 residues. V was shortened by 10 bases and J by 5 bases, with 23 bases between the two germline ends. This chain's CDR3 is CATGRGDFLCETQYF. The CDR3 nucleotides are TGTGCCACAGGGCGTGGGGACTTTTTATGTGAGACCCAGTACTTC.

The chain is built from TRBV24-1 and TRBJ2-1; possible D gene TRBD2, 6 bases. Germline V gene data show CDR1 as KGHDR and CDR2 as SFDVKD. The length of the CDR3 is 16 residues. With 3 bases removed from V and 6 bases from J, the gap between germline ends came to 17 bases. The CDR3 nucleotides read TGTGCCACCAGTGATGCGGGACCGGGTGGGTCCAATGAGCAGTTCTTC. It translates to CATSDAGPGGSNEQFF.

The CDR3 DNA sequence: TGCGCCAGCAGCTCGGGGACAGGCTTTAACTACAATGAGCAGTTCTTC. Translated: CASSSGTGFNYNEQFF. The rearrangement joins TRBV5-1 to TRBJ2-1; TRBD1 matches at 8 bases. Germline CDR1 reads SGHRS; CDR2 reads YFSETQ. The V gene end was trimmed by 3 bases and the J gene end by 3 bases; junction bases not matched to a gene: 8. The CDR3 runs to 16 residues.

For the CDR3, the DNA is TGTGCCAGCAGCTTCCAAGGGGGGCAAGAGACCCAGTACTTC. Translation gives CASSFQGGQETQYF. The gene calls are TRBV7-2 and TRBJ2-5; the D call may be TRBD1 or TRBD2 (6 bases each). Germline V lookup: CDR1 SGHTA, CDR2 FQGNSA. The CDR3 contains 14 residues. The V end lost 3 bases, the J end lost 2 bases, and 10 bases lay between the germline ends.

The J gene is TRBJ1-4, the V gene TRBV2; D is unclear. CDR1 and CDR2 (germline): SNHLY, FYNNEI. The V and J ends lost 10 bases and 8 bases respectively, with 20 bases between them. This CDR3 region has 14 residues. The CDR3 loop is CATKGERSAEKLFF. For the CDR3, the DNA is TGTGCCACCAAGGGTGAGAGGAGCGCCGAAAAACTGTTTTTT.

The chain links TRBV27 to TRBJ2-1; 11 nucleotides align to TRBD2. J lost 9 bases, V lost 5 bases, and 18 bases had no gene match. Germline V gene lookup returns CDR1 MNHEY and CDR2 SMNVEV (reference sequence). This CDR3 spans 18 amino acids. CDR3 loop: CASSVRALTSGRTGEQFF. For the CDR3, the DNA is TGTGCCAGCAGTGTCCGCGCACTAACTAGCGGGAGAACCGGTGAGCAGTTCTTC.

This clone came up once. The J gene is TRBJ2-7, the V gene TRBV7-2, with TRBD1 matching 7 bases. Trimming took 5 bases from V and 3 from J; bases not matched to a gene: 7. CDR1 and CDR2 (germline): SGHTA, FQGNSA. This CDR3 spans 14 amino acids. The CDR3 spells CASSARGPVYEQYF. CDR3 sequence (DNA): TGTGCCAGCAGCGCAAGGGGGCCGGTCTACGAGCAGTACTTC.

This chain connects TRBV11-1 to TRBJ2-3, with D possibly TRBD1 on 5 matching bases. Germline CDR1 is SGHAT and CDR2 is FQDESV (reference sequence). This CDR3 spans 15 amino acids. The V and J ends lost 1 base and 2 bases respectively, with 10 bases between them. The CDR3 loop is CASSLVTAPTDTQYF. CDR3 nucleotide sequence: TGTGCCAGCAGCTTAGTGACAGCGCCCACAGATACGCAGTATTTT.

This chain connects TRBV5-1 to TRBJ1-6; 8 bases agree with TRBD1. The CDR3 runs 16 residues. Germline V CDR1 and CDR2: SGHRS, YFSETQ. V lost 2 bases and J lost 7; bases outside the gene matches: 8. The DNA for the CDR3 is TGCGCCAGCAGCTTTTCCCAGGGGGCAGGAAATTCACCCCTCCACTTT. Encoded protein: CASSFSQGAGNSPLHF. The full variable domain, in which reference TRBV5-1 and TRBJ1-6 provide the parts outside the CDR3, is KAGVTQTPRYLIKTRGQQVTLSCSPISGHRSVSWYQQTPGQGLQFLFEYFSETQRNKGNFPGRFSGRQFSNSRSEMNVSTLELGDSALYLCASSFSQGAGNSPLHFGNGTRLTVT.

The gene calls are TRBV12-5 and TRBJ2-7; 11 nucleotides match TRBD1. Unmatched junction bases numbered 15, after V lost 5 bases and J lost 3 bases. CDR1 is LGHNT and CDR2 is FRNRAP in the germline V gene. The CDR3 is made up of 18 amino acids. For the CDR3, the DNA is TGTGCTAGTGGTGGCCTCAGGACAGGGGGCGCCGGGAACTACGAGCAGTACTTC. Amino acid sequence: CASGGLRTGGAGNYEQYF. Filled out from reference TRBV12-5 and TRBJ2-7, the complete variable domain reads DARVTQTPRHKVTEMGQEVTMRCQPILGHNTVFWYRQTMMQGLELLAYFRNRAPLDDSGMPKDRFSAEMPDATLATLKIQPSEPRDSAVYFCASGGLRTGGAGNYEQYFGPGTRLTVT.

The chain employs TRBV18 and TRBJ2-7; possible D gene TRBD2, 7 bases. Per germline, CDR1 KGHSH and CDR2 LQKENI. Trimming shortened V by 4 bases and J by 1 base, and 17 bases separated the two germline ends. There are 16 residues in the CDR3. Here the CDR3 DNA reads TGTGCCAGCTCACAAGGGGCGGGGGCCCCATCCTACGAGCAGTACTTC. It specifies CASSQGAGAPSYEQYF.

This clone was observed a single time. This chain joins TRBV15 and TRBJ1-2; TRBD1 agrees at 7 bases. Germline values: CDR1 LNHNV, CDR2 YYDKDF (reference sequence). V shed 3 bases, J shed 5 bases, and the junction held 9 bases outside the gene matches. The length of the CDR3 is 15 residues. CDR3: CATSRDNRGSYGYTF. CDR3 bases: TGTGCCACCAGCAGGGATAACAGGGGTTCATATGGCTACACCTTC.

The chain carries TRBV7-8 and TRBJ2-1; D is possibly TRBD1 or TRBD2 (5 bases each). The CDR3 consists of 16 residues. V lost 5 bases to trimming and J lost 0 bases, with 14 bases between them. In germline, CDR1 is SGHVS, CDR2 FQNEAQ. Written as DNA, the CDR3 is TGTGCCAGCAGCCGAGGGTGGGGGAGCTCCTACAATGAGCAGTTCTTC. It codes for CASSRGWGSSYNEQFF.

The CDR3 region has the DNA TGCGCCAGCAGCCAAGAATGGTGGCCGCATACTAGGAGGGGTAGGAACGATCAGCCCCAGCATTTT. It translates to CASSQEWWPHTRRGRNDQPQHF. This sequence joins TRBV4-1 and TRBJ1-5, with D possibly matching TRBD1 (5 bases). Per germline, CDR1 MGHRA and CDR2 YSYEKL. The V and J ends lost 0 bases and 5 bases respectively, with 32 bases between them. The CDR3 totals 22 residues.

The V gene is TRBV29-1, the J gene TRBJ2-4, with D possibly being TRBD1 (6 bases). CDR1 and CDR2 from the germline V gene are SQVTM and ANQGSEA. The CDR3 contains 13 residues. The germline V and J ends were trimmed by 6 bases and 8 bases, with 17 bases remaining between them. In DNA form, the CDR3 reads TGCAGCGTAAACAGGGCCTCCGGGGACATTCAGTACTTC. Its translation: CSVNRASGDIQYF.

This chain links TRBV5-1 with TRBJ2-3; 9 bases match TRBD1. The V segment lost 2 bases and the J segment 2 bases; nucleotides outside the gene matches: 3. In germline, CDR1 is SGHRS, CDR2 YFSETQ. CDR3 length: 15 residues. Here the CDR3 reads CASSFRDRATDTQYF. The DNA for the CDR3 is TGCGCCAGCAGCTTTCGGGACAGGGCCACAGATACGCAGTATTTT.

The V and J genes are TRBV6-5 and TRBJ1-2; perhaps TRBD1 as D (5 bases). Germline V gene lookup returns CDR1 MNHEY and CDR2 SVGAGI. The CDR3 runs to 13 residues. V was clipped by 1 base and J by 7 bases, with 10 bases between them. The DNA for the CDR3 is TGTGCCAGCAGTTACTTTGGGGGAGGTGGCTACACCTTC. Translation: CASSYFGGGGYTF.

The V gene is TRBV13, the J gene TRBJ2-3; 13 nucleotides agree with TRBD2. CDR3 size: 16 residues. V dropped 6 bases and J dropped 3; count of bases not matched to a gene: 6. Looked up from germline, CDR1 is PRHDT and CDR2 is FYEKMQ (reference sequence). In DNA, the CDR3 is TGTGCCAGCAGGACTAGCGGGAGGTTGGGAACAGATACGCAGTATTTT. Its protein product is CASRTSGRLGTDTQYF.

This rearrangement joins TRBV2 to TRBJ2-3; unclear D gene. V lost 4 bases and J 8 bases, leaving 10 bases between the germline ends. This CDR3 comprises 12 residues. Germline CDR1 is SNHLY and CDR2 is FYNNEI. DNA of the CDR3: TGTGCCAGCAGTGTCCTTCCCGGTACGCAGTATTTT. It translates to CASSVLPGTQYF. The full variable domain, its missing parts supplied by reference TRBV2 and TRBJ2-3, is EPEVTQTPSHQVTQMGQEVILRCVPISNHLYFYWYRQILGQKVEFLVSFYNNEISEKSEIFDDQFSVERPDGSNFTLKIRSTKLEDSAMYFCASSVLPGTQYFGPGTRLTVL.

The table lists this clone with a few counts. This chain links TRBV25-1 with TRBJ1-3; D call uncertain. Per the germline V gene, CDR1 is MGHDK and CDR2 is SYGVNS. This CDR3 spans 13 amino acids. V lost 7 bases to trimming and J lost 0 bases, with 7 bases between them. The CDR3 DNA follows: TGTGCCAGCAAGTACAACTCTGGAAACACCATATATTTT. This encodes CASKYNSGNTIYF.

V usage is TRBV6-2 or TRBV6-3 and J usage is TRBJ2-7, with 7 bases matching TRBD1. Germline V gives CDR1 MNHEY, CDR2 SVGEGT. J lost 6 bases, V lost 5 bases, and 13 bases had no gene match. The CDR3 length is 15 residues. The CDR3 region has the DNA TGTGCCAGCAGTCACCGGGACAGACTCGTCAGCGAGCAGTACTTC. Protein product: CASSHRDRLVSEQYF.

This sequence joins TRBV3-1 (or the pseudogene TRBV3-2) and TRBJ1-5; D gene ambiguous. The ends were cut back, 5 bases at V and 0 bases at J, with 2 bases in the middle. Germline assignment: CDR1 LGHDT and CDR2 YNNKEL (reference sequence). This CDR3 has 12 residues. Here the CDR3 DNA reads TGTGCCAGCAGCACTAGCAATCAGCCCCAGCATTTT. Protein product: CASSTSNQPQHF.

V and J are TRBV5-4 and TRBJ2-2, with 13 bases identical to TRBD2. CDR1 and CDR2 from the germline V gene are SGHNT and YYREEE (reference sequence). V lost 4 bases and J lost 4; bases outside the gene matches: 4. The CDR3 sequence is 16 residues long. The CDR3 loop is CASSPGLAGPTGELFF. As DNA, the CDR3 is TGTGCCAGCAGCCCGGGACTAGCGGGACCCACCGGGGAGCTGTTTTTT.